Below, 6 T cell receptor beta chains from the same sample are listed, as sequenced in a study of cytomegalovirus exposure and HLA in healthy donors. In the PCR, 60 Vbeta and 13 Jbeta primers were used. Produced via immunoSEQ multiplex PCR; TCRdb's table is partial and in-frame only. Of around 200,000 clones listed, less than 90% are singletons. The material sequenced was PBMCs. These receptors were collected from a young woman in good health and CMV-seronegative.

V gene TRBV2 combines with J gene TRBJ2-5; D remains ambiguous. The J call is doubtful: the DNA matches TRBJ2-7 better. Looked up from germline, CDR1 is SNHLY and CDR2 is FYNNEI. The CDR3 consists of 12 residues. The CDR3 DNA reads as TGTGCCAGCCTCAGGATTGCCTACGAGCAGTACTTC. Its protein is CASLRIAYEQYF.

Written as DNA, the CDR3 is TGTGCCAGCCGTCGGGAGAACACCGGGGAGCTGTTTTTT. It translates to CASRRENTGELFF. The J gene is TRBJ2-2, the V gene TRBV4-2; a weak D match, TRBD2 (5 bases). Germline CDR1 LGHNA, CDR2 YNFKEQ. Deletions cut 8 bases from V and 1 base from J, with 8 bases between. This CDR3 contains 13 residues.

The chain recombines TRBV19 with TRBJ2-3, with 10 bases identical to TRBD2. Unmatched junction bases numbered 11, after V lost 7 bases and J lost 4 bases. CDR1 is LNHDA and CDR2 is SQIVND in the germline V gene (reference sequence). This CDR3 comprises 16 residues. CDR3 loop: CASTLTSGFSSDTQYF. DNA for the CDR3: TGTGCCAGTACCTTGACTAGCGGGTTTTCTTCAGATACGCAGTATTTT.

The chain joins TRBV15 to TRBJ1-1, with D hard to call. The CDR3 sequence is 15 residues long. Germline CDR1 reads LNHNV; CDR2 reads YYDKDF (reference sequence). The V gene lost 7 bases and the J gene lost 1 base, with 16 bases spanning the gap. Here the CDR3 DNA reads TGTGCCACCAATAGACCGGGCGCGGGGAACACTGAAGCTTTCTTT. It specifies CATNRPGAGNTEAFF. The whole variable domain, filled in from reference TRBV15 and TRBJ1-1, reads DAMVIQNPRYQVTQFGKPVTLSCSQTLNHNVMYWYQQKSSQAPKLLFHYYDKDFNNEADTPDNFQSRRPNTSFCFLDIRSPGLGDTAMYLCATNRPGAGNTEAFFGQGTRLTVV.

CDR3 sequence: CASSFNSGFETQYF. CDR3 bases: TGTGCCAGCAGCTTTAATTCAGGGTTTGAAACCCAGTACTTC. J is TRBJ2-5 and V is TRBV11-2; possible D gene TRBD1, 5 bases. The germline V gene has CDR1 SGHAT and CDR2 FQNNGV. The CDR3 has 14 amino acids. V was cut by 3 bases and J by 8 bases, with 16 bases left in between.

The chain has TRBV27 and TRBJ2-4, with 7 bases identical to TRBD2. The germline V gene encodes CDR1 MNHEY and CDR2 SMNVEV (reference sequence). The CDR3 is 15 residues long. V lost 8 bases and J lost 2; bases outside the gene matches: 9. CDR3 in DNA: TGTGCCAGCGGAGATGGGGGGGGGACCAAAAACATTCAGTACTTC. Translating it yields CASGDGGGTKNIQYF.